Listed here are 5 T cell receptor beta chains from one sample, sequenced in a study of T-cell reconstitution after alpha-beta-depleted transplantation in children. Unique molecular identifiers were incorporated during preparation of the TCRbeta library. In TCRdb, the PCR reads were re-called with MiXCR into one record per CDR3 protein. This repertoire shows about 180,000 distinct CDR3 sequences, over 8.5% found once; its top ten account for around 13%. The source material was PBMCs, sampled before TCRalphabeta/CD19-depleted stem cell transplant. The source of these receptors is a boy aged 2 to 10 with acute myeloid leukemia, due to receive a stem cell transplant.

This clonotype was detected ten times or more. The chain couples TRBV20-1 to TRBJ2-6, with 11 bases aligning to TRBD2. This CDR3 comprises 16 residues. The trim removed 2 bases at V and 1 base at J, leaving 1 base unmatched. Germline assignment: CDR1 DFQATT and CDR2 SNEGSKA (reference sequence). In nucleotides, the CDR3 is TGCAGTGCTAGACTAGCGGGGGGATCTGGGGCCAACGTCCTGACTTTC. Amino acid sequence: CSARLAGGSGANVLTF.

There are many counts of this clonotype. The chain couples TRBV5-6 to TRBJ2-7, with a possible D match to TRBD2 (6 bases). Per germline, CDR1 SGHDT and CDR2 YYEEEE. The V gene lost 0 bases and the J gene lost 6 bases, with 16 bases spanning the gap. The CDR3 is 15 amino acids. CDR3 in amino acids: CASSLVRGGLGEQYF. The CDR3 DNA reads TGTGCCAGCAGCTTGGTCCGGGGAGGATTGGGCGAGCAGTACTTC.

Many counts were recorded for this clonotype. This chain joins TRBV12-3 or TRBV12-4 and TRBJ2-1; D is perhaps TRBD2 (5 bases). Trimming removed 7 bases at V and 12 bases at J, with 16 bases between. The CDR3 is made up of 12 amino acids. The DNA for the CDR3 is TGTGCCAGCACCCTAGGGAGTGGACGGCAGTTCTTC. This gives the protein CASTLGSGRQFF.

This clonotype was seen a handful of times. The chain has TRBV30 and TRBJ1-3; D is ambiguous. Deletions cut 1 base from V and 5 bases from J, with 0 bases between. Germline CDR1 and CDR2: GTSNPN and SVGIG (reference sequence). CDR3 length: 10 amino acids. The CDR3: CAWSGNTIYF. The CDR3 DNA reads TGTGCCTGGAGTGGAAACACCATATATTTT.

This clonotype was detected many times. The chain employs TRBV9 and TRBJ1-3, with TRBD1 identical over 9 bases. Trimming removed 3 bases from V and 3 bases from J; junction bases left unmatched: 7. The CDR3 runs 16 residues. Germline V lookup: CDR1 SGDLS, CDR2 YYNGEE. The CDR3, as DNA: TGTGCCAGCAGCGCACCGGGACAGGGATTTGGAAACACCATATATTTT. Translation: CASSAPGQGFGNTIYF.